Below are 17 T cell receptor beta chains sequenced from a single sample in a study of T cell responses to AZD1222 COVID-19 vaccine. The repertoire was sequenced with immunoSEQ multiplex PCR; TCRdb's copy has only in-frame clones and lacks some. The profile shows about 150,000 clones, roughly nine tenths of them singletons. This specimen was peripheral blood, taken on day 0 of AZD1222 vaccination. All receptors derive from an adult in good health.

The gene calls are TRBV7-9 and TRBJ2-1; 13 nucleotides agree with TRBD2. Germline V gene lookup returns CDR1 SEHNR and CDR2 FQNEAQ (reference sequence). J lost 0 bases, V lost 4 bases, and 6 bases had no gene match. CDR3 length equals 18 residues. The CDR3 spells CASSSPGLAGSSYNEQFF. The DNA of the CDR3 is TGTGCCAGCAGCTCACCGGGACTAGCGGGGAGCTCCTACAATGAGCAGTTCTTC.

V usage is TRBV19 and J usage is TRBJ2-7; TRBD1 might be the D (6 bases). Germline CDR1 reads LNHDA; CDR2 reads SQIVND (reference sequence). V lost 6 bases, J lost 3 bases, and 18 bases lay in between. This CDR3 has 15 residues. In DNA form, the CDR3 reads TGTGCCAGTAGGCAAGCCCACGCAGGGGTCTACGAGCAGTACTTC. Protein product: CASRQAHAGVYEQYF. The whole variable domain, filled in from reference TRBV19 and TRBJ2-7, reads DGGITQSPKYLFRKEGQNVTLSCEQNLNHDAMYWYRQDPGQGLRLIYYSQIVNDFQKGDIAEGYSVSREKKESFPLTVTSAQKNPTAFYLCASRQAHAGVYEQYFGPGTRLTVT.

V is TRBV11-3 and J is TRBJ1-2; the match to TRBD1 covers 7 bases. CDR1 is SGHNT, CDR2 YENEEA, per germline. The V segment lost 4 bases and the J segment 4 bases; nucleotides outside the gene matches: 3. The CDR3 sequence is 13 residues long. CDR3 in amino acids: CASSSGTVYGYTF. CDR3 DNA sequence: TGTGCCAGCAGCTCCGGGACAGTCTATGGCTACACCTTC. Combining the CDR3 with reference TRBV11-3 and TRBJ1-2 gives the whole variable domain EAGVVQSPRYKIIEKKQPVAFWCNPISGHNTLYWYLQNLGQGPELLIRYENEEAVDDSQLPKDRFSAERLKGVDSTLKIQPAELGDSAVYLCASSSGTVYGYTFGSGTRLTVV.

This chain links TRBV3-1 (or the pseudogene TRBV3-2) with TRBJ2-3, with D unresolved. The CDR3 consists of 14 residues. Trimming removed 4 bases at V and 3 bases at J, with 11 bases between. Looked up from germline, CDR1 is LGHDT and CDR2 is YNNKEL (reference sequence). CDR3 DNA: TGTGCCAGCAGCCGGGCCTCGGTTACAGATACGCAGTATTTT. It specifies CASSRASVTDTQYF.

This clone showed up just a few times. V is TRBV5-6 and J is TRBJ2-1; tentative D call: TRBD2 (5 bases). The CDR3 loop spans 16 amino acids. Looked up from germline, CDR1 is SGHDT and CDR2 is YYEEEE. Trimming cost V 0 bases and J 6 bases, with 16 bases left between them. This CDR3 reads CASSLASGSKLNEQFF. CDR3 in DNA: TGTGCCAGCAGCTTGGCAAGTGGGAGTAAGCTCAATGAGCAGTTCTTC. Looking up the rest from reference TRBV5-6 and TRBJ2-1 gives the full variable domain: DAGVTQSPTHLIKTRGQQVTLRCSPKSGHDTVSWYQQALGQGPQFIFQYYEEEERQRGNFPDRFSGHQFPNYSSELNVNALLLGDSALYLCASSLASGSKLNEQFFGPGTRLTVL.

The rearrangement joins TRBV7-8 to TRBJ2-7; 7 nucleotides match TRBD1. The CDR3 runs to 14 residues. CDR1 SGHVS and CDR2 FQNEAQ come from the germline V gene. J gave up 6 bases and V 1 base, and 6 bases lay outside the gene matches. CDR3 bases: TGTGCCAGCAGCTTAGGAGGGGGCGCTGGCGAGCAGTACTTC. Its protein is CASSLGGGAGEQYF.

The chain carries TRBV7-2 and TRBJ1-1, with TRBD1 matching 7 bases. The V segment lost 3 bases and the J segment 5 bases; nucleotides outside the gene matches: 3. This CDR3 is built from 13 residues. Looked up from germline, CDR1 is SGHTA and CDR2 is FQGNSA. DNA for the CDR3: TGTGCCAGCAGCTTCAGGGGGGAGACTGAAGCTTTCTTT. It yields the protein CASSFRGETEAFF.

The chain uses TRBV5-1 and TRBJ1-3; 8 bases align to TRBD1. Germline CDR1 is SGHRS and CDR2 is YFSETQ. The CDR3 is made up of 15 amino acids. Trimming cost V 4 bases and J 2 bases; bases outside gene matches: 5. CDR3 region: CASSLTGVPGNTIYF. The CDR3 nucleotides read TGCGCCAGCAGCCTGACAGGGGTACCTGGAAACACCATATATTTT.

The chain couples TRBV24-1 to TRBJ2-4; either TRBD1 or TRBD2 may fit D (5 bases each). V was clipped by 3 bases and J by 1 base, with 9 bases between them. The CDR3 sequence is 15 residues long. Germline assignment: CDR1 KGHDR and CDR2 SFDVKD. The CDR3 DNA reads as TGTGCCACCAGTGATAGAGGGGCGGCCAAAAACATTCAGTACTTC. Amino acids: CATSDRGAAKNIQYF.

The V call is TRBV9, the J call TRBJ2-1; possible D gene TRBD2, 5 bases. The CDR3 is 13 residues long. V was shortened by 0 bases and J by 10 bases, with 11 bases between the two germline ends. CDR1 is SGDLS and CDR2 is YYNGEE in the germline V gene. The chain's CDR3 is CASSVGGLPEQFF. DNA of the CDR3: TGTGCCAGCAGCGTAGGCGGACTCCCCGAGCAGTTCTTC.

The rearrangement uses TRBV6-1 and TRBJ1-6; no clear D gene. CDR3 length: 14 residues. The V gene's germline CDR1 is MNHNS and CDR2 SASEGT. Trimming removed 1 base at V and 6 bases at J, with 7 bases between. The CDR3 DNA follows: TGTGCCAGCAGTGAAGGGACGAGTAATTCACCCCTCCACTTT. This translates into CASSEGTSNSPLHF.

This chain uses TRBV9 with TRBJ2-5; tentative D call: TRBD2 (5 bases). The CDR3 loop spans 16 amino acids. V was cut by 1 base and J by 2 bases, with 15 bases left in between. Germline CDR1 and CDR2: SGDLS and YYNGEE. CDR3 sequence (DNA): TGTGCCAGCAGCGTATCCAGCGGTTGGGGACAAGAGACCCAGTACTTC. Translated: CASSVSSGWGQETQYF.

The rearrangement links TRBV19 to TRBJ1-2; 10 positions match TRBD1. V trimming: 5 bases; J trimming: 2 bases; junction bases outside the gene matches: 5. CDR1 and CDR2 (germline): LNHDA, SQIVND (reference sequence). The CDR3 consists of 15 residues. CDR3 protein: CASSPRQGANYGYTF. The DNA of the CDR3 is TGTGCCAGTAGTCCGCGACAGGGGGCGAACTATGGCTACACCTTC.

V and J are TRBV15 and TRBJ1-1; D remains ambiguous. Trimming left V 1 base short and J 6 bases short, with 12 bases between. The length of the CDR3 is 14 residues. From germline, CDR1 is LNHNV and CDR2 YYDKDF (reference sequence). Here the CDR3 DNA reads TGTGCCACCAGCAGAGGTGGCCACAACGCTGAAGCTTTCTTT. Amino acids: CATSRGGHNAEAFF. Looking up the rest from reference TRBV15 and TRBJ1-1 gives the full variable domain: DAMVIQNPRYQVTQFGKPVTLSCSQTLNHNVMYWYQQKSSQAPKLLFHYYDKDFNNEADTPDNFQSRRPNTSFCFLDIRSPGLGDTAMYLCATSRGGHNAEAFFGQGTRLTVV.

The V call is TRBV7-9, the J call TRBJ1-3; D call uncertain. The CDR3 covers 15 residues. The V end was cut by 1 base, the J end by 2 bases, with 9 bases between. The V gene's germline CDR1 is SEHNR and CDR2 FQNEAQ (reference sequence). This CDR3 is CASSLDLGAGNTIYF. The CDR3 DNA reads as TGTGCCAGCAGCTTAGATCTTGGGGCTGGAAACACCATATATTTT.

This chain joins TRBV7-8 and TRBJ2-1; 11 bases line up with TRBD1. CDR1 is SGHVS and CDR2 is FQNEAQ in the germline V gene. With 5 bases clipped from V and 7 bases from J, the junction kept 13 bases outside the gene matches. This CDR3 contains 17 residues. The CDR3 loop is CASSRRRSGQGVNEQFF. The CDR3 DNA reads as TGTGCCAGCAGCCGGCGGCGATCGGGACAGGGGGTGAATGAGCAGTTCTTC.

The CDR3, as DNA: TGCGCCAGCAGCCAATCTGAGCGGGAGATCTTCTACGAGCAGTACTTC. Residues: CASSQSEREIFYEQYF. The rearrangement joins TRBV4-1 to TRBJ2-7; 8 bases map to TRBD2. The CDR3 has 16 residues. Losses at the gene ends were 2 bases for V and 3 bases for J; bases not matched to a gene: 9. Germline V lookup: CDR1 MGHRA, CDR2 YSYEKL.